The entry below gives a single T cell receptor beta chain sequence along with its context. Its antigen remains unknown. This sample is drawn from a study of long-term antiretroviral therapy in people with HIV. Study details: Samples collected earliest predate the 2015 immediate-ART recommendation by about a decade.

Study-wide findings and caveats: Researchers lacked any data on ART adherence, viral resistance or therapy changes.

Trimming shortened V by 1 base and J by 4 bases, and 3 bases separated the two germline ends. This CDR3 spans 12 amino acids. The V gene's germline CDR1 is SGHTA and CDR2 FQGTGA. immunoSEQ v3.0 was run at survey level. For each individual sample, sequencing targeted roughly 40,000-50,000 T-cell genomes. TCRdb's copy holds only in-frame clones and misses some; the assay was immunoSEQ multiplex PCR. Of tens of thousands of clones in the sample, over 65% are singletons; the top ten hold approximately 9.2%. This specimen was unsorted PBMCs, taken approximately 4.8 years after starting antiretroviral therapy. The TCR comes from a man aged 40-50 years with HIV. The chain is built from TRBV7-3 and TRBJ2-3; D uncertain. Written as DNA, the CDR3 is TGTGCCAGCAGCTTAATGTCAGATACGCAGTATTTT. Its protein product is CASSLMSDTQYF.